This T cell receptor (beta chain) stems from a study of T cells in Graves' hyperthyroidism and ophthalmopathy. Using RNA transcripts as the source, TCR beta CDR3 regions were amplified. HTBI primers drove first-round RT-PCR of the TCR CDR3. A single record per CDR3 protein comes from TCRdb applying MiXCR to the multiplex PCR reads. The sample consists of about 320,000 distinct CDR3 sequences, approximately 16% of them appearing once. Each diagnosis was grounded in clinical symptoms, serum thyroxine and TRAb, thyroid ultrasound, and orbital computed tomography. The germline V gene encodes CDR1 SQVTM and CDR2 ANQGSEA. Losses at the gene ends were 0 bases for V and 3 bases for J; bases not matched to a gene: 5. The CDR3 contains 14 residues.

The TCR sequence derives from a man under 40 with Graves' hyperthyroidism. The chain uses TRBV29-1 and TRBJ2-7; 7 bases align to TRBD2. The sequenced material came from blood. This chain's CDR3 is CSVEDRTRDYEQYF. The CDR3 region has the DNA TGCAGCGTTGAAGATCGGACTAGAGACTACGAGCAGTACTTC.